This T cell receptor beta chain emerged from a study of shared clonotypes between healthy human individuals. Across the whole study: There were three CD4 naive, three CD4 memory, two CD8 naive and one CD8 memory plates per donor.

This CDR3 has 12 residues. Per germline, CDR1 SNHLY and CDR2 FYNNEI. V was cut by 3 bases and J by 8 bases, with 8 bases left in between. Deep-level settings were used for running the assay. Clones were read by immunoSEQ multiplex PCR, and TCRdb kept only the in-frame ones, dropping some. The repertoire holds some 320,000 clones, 80% to 90% seen once, with around 16% in the top ten. The TCR was taken from a man aged 18 to 29 in good health. This rearrangement joins TRBV2 to TRBJ2-1; D gene uncertain. The sequenced sample consisted of memory CD8+ T cells sorted from blood. Described subset: CD45RO+ cells pooled with CCR7-negative TemRA cells. In nucleotides, the CDR3 is TGTGCCAGCAGTGAGGCCGCCCATGAGCAGTTCTTC. This encodes CASSEAAHEQFF.